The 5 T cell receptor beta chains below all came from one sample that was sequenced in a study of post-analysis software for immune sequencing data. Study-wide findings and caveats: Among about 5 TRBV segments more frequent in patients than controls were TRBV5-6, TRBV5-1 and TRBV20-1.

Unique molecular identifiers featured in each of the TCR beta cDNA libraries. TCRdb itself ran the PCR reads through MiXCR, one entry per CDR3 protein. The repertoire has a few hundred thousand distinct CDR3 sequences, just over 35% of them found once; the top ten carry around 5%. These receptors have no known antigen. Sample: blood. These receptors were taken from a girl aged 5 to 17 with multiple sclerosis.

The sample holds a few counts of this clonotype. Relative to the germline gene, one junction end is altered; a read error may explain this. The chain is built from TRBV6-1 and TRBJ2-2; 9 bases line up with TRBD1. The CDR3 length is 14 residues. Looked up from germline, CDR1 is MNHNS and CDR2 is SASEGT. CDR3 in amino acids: CASKGQGTGGERFF. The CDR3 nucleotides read TGTGCCAGCAAAGGACAGGGGACCGGCGGGGAGCGGTTTTTT.

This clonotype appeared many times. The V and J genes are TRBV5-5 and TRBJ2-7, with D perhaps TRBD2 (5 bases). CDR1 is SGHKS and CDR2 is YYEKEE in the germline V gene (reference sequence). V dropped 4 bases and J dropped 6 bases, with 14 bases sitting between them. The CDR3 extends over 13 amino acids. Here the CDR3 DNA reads TGTGCCAGCAGCGGGCGTAGCGAGGTCGAGCAGTACTTC. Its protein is CASSGRSEVEQYF.

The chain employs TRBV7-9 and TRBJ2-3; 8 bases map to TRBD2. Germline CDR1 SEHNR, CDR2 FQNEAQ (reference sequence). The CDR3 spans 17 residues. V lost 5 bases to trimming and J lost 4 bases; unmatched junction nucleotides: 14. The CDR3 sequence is CASSARETSVRPDTQYF. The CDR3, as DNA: TGTGCCAGCAGCGCTAGGGAGACTAGCGTTAGGCCAGATACGCAGTATTTT.

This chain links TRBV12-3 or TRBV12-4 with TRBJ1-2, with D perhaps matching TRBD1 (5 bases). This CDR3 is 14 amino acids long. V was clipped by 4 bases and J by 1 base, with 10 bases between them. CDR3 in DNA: TGTGCCAGCAGTTGGGGACGGGTTAACTATGGCTACACCTTC. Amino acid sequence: CASSWGRVNYGYTF.

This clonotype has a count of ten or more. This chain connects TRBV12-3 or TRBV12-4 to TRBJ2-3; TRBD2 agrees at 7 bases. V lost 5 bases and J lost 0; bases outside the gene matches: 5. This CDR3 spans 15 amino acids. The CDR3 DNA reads TGTGCCAGCAGTACCAGCGGGGCCAGCACAGATACGCAGTATTTT. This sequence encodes CASSTSGASTDTQYF.